This is a list of T cell receptor beta chains from one sample in a study of shared clonotypes between healthy human individuals. Sequencing was performed with immunoSEQ multiplex PCR; in TCRdb, only in-frame clones are kept and a portion is missing. This table has millions of clones, 85% to 95% appearing once. The sequenced sample consisted of naive CD8+ T cells from PBMCs. The receptors originated from a man between 18 and 35 years old in good health. Some clones in this sample may be carry-over from other donors' samples. Each CDR3 is given with its conserved first and last residue. Each record gives: clone size, J gene, V gene, CDR3 length, D gene, CDR3 protein, CDR3 DNA. The D gene is left open where the match is weak. Rows give clone size only sometimes, using once, few, many, or a class for an expanded clone.

. TRBJ2-2 TRBV25-1 14 . CASSVGFLAGELFF TGTGCCAGCAGTGTTGGGTTCTTGGCCGGGGAGCTGTTTTTT
. TRBJ2-7 TRBV28 15 . CASSWSHRDTYEQYF TGTGCCAGCAGTTGGTCTCACAGGGACACCTACGAGCAGTACTTC
. TRBJ2-5 TRBV7-9 14 . CASSLGVPKETQYF TGTGCCAGCAGCTTAGGGGTACCTAAAGAGACCCAGTACTTC
. TRBJ2-3 TRBV4-3 18 TRBD2 CASSQVAPSGRASDTQYF TGCGCCAGCAGCCAAGTCGCCCCTAGCGGGAGGGCCTCAGATACGCAGTATTTT
once TRBJ2-7 TRBV27 15 . CASIRIAGNPYEQYF TGTGCCAGCATCAGGATCGCGGGGAATCCCTACGAGCAGTACTTC
. TRBJ1-2 TRBV16 16 TRBD1 CASSQLTGPSPDGYTF TGTGCCAGCAGCCAACTGACAGGGCCCTCACCGGATGGCTACACCTTC
. TRBJ2-7 TRBV2 14 TRBD2 CASRTGRAGGEQYF TGTGCCAGCAGGACGGGGAGGGCCGGAGGCGAGCAGTACTTC
. TRBJ2-7 TRBV19 16 TRBD2 CASSPGTSGSQDEQYF TGTGCCAGTAGTCCCGGGACTAGCGGGAGTCAGGACGAGCAGTACTTC
. TRBJ2-7 TRBV5-1 18 TRBD2 CASSLAFVAGENGYEQYF TGCGCCAGCAGCTTGGCGTTCGTAGCGGGAGAGAACGGCTACGAGCAGTACTTC
. TRBJ2-7 TRBV29-1 12 . CSVVWVNYEQYF TGCAGCGTTGTTTGGGTAAACTACGAGCAGTACTTC
. TRBJ2-1 TRBV11-2 15 TRBD2 CASSFRAGVYNEQFF TGTGCCAGCAGCTTCAGGGCGGGGGTGTACAATGAGCAGTTCTTC
few TRBJ1-5 TRBV6-6 13 . CASSYLGNQPQHF TGTGCCAGCAGTTACTTGGGCAATCAGCCCCAGCATTTT
. TRBJ2-7 TRBV7-9 13 . CASSHGGFSEQYF TGTGCCAGCAGCCATGGAGGGTTTAGCGAGCAGTACTTC
. TRBJ1-1 TRBV6-1 16 . CASNDFDSYLGTEAFF TGTGCCAGCAATGATTTTGACAGCTACCTGGGCACTGAAGCTTTCTTT
. TRBJ2-1 TRBV19 15 TRBD2 CASSLTGLANNEQFF TGTGCCAGTAGTCTCACGGGACTAGCGAATAATGAGCAGTTCTTC
. TRBJ2-1 TRBV7-9 15 TRBD2 CASTYFLADDNEQFF TGTGCCAGCACCTATTTCCTAGCGGACGACAATGAGCAGTTCTTC
. TRBJ2-3 TRBV10-3 16 TRBD2 CAISSTLAAFTDTQYF TGTGCCATCAGTTCCACACTAGCGGCATTCACAGATACGCAGTATTTT
. TRBJ2-1 TRBV11-2 11 . CASSSSNEQFF TGTGCCAGCAGTTCATCCAATGAGCAGTTCTTC
. TRBJ1-4 TRBV21-1 16 . CASSVGNYTTNEKLFF TGTGCCAGCTCGGTCGGCAATTATACAACTAATGAAAAACTGTTTTTT
. TRBJ2-3 TRBV9 16 TRBD1 CASSAGQGRRSDTQYF TGTGCCAGCAGCGCCGGACAGGGTCGAAGGTCAGATACGCAGTATTTT
once TRBJ2-7 TRBV5-4 14 . CASSLEDNSYEQYF TGTGCCAGCAGCTTGGAGGACAACTCCTACGAGCAGTACTTC
. TRBJ2-5 TRBV7-8 13 . CASSHGTDETQYF TGTGCCAGCAGCCACGGGACCGATGAGACCCAGTACTTC
. TRBJ1-1 TRBV28 14 . CASSAHPQNTEAFF TGTGCCAGCAGTGCCCACCCACAGAACACTGAAGCTTTCTTT
. TRBJ2-1 TRBV29-1 15 TRBD2 CSVVLGLATYNEQFF TGCAGCGTTGTGCTTGGACTAGCGACCTACAATGAGCAGTTCTTC
. TRBJ2-7 TRBV9 14 TRBD1 CASSAGGITYEQYF TGTGCCAGCAGCGCAGGGGGCATTACCTACGAGCAGTACTTC
. TRBJ2-1 TRBV6-6 16 . CASSYSRGGAYNEQFF TGTGCCAGCAGTTACTCAAGGGGGGGTGCCTACAATGAGCAGTTCTTC
. TRBJ2-7 TRBV5-1 14 TRBD2 CASSLEGGVDEQYF TGCGCCAGCAGCTTGGAGGGAGGGGTCGACGAGCAGTACTTC
. TRBJ2-1 TRBV14 14 TRBD2 CASSLLGLAGEQFF TGTGCCAGCAGCCTCCTTGGACTAGCGGGTGAGCAGTTCTTC
. TRBJ2-5 TRBV7-9 10 . CADTQETQYF TGTGCCGACACCCAAGAGACCCAGTACTTC
. TRBJ2-2 TRBV15 11 . CATGPTGELFF TGTGCCACCGGGCCCACCGGGGAGCTGTTTTTT
. TRBJ1-1 TRBV19 12 . CASRNGNTEAFF TGTGCCAGTAGAAATGGAAACACTGAAGCTTTCTTT
. TRBJ1-1 TRBV12-5 17 TRBD1 CASGMGLVRGQGTEAFF TGTGCTAGTGGCATGGGCCTAGTCAGGGGGCAGGGGACTGAAGCTTTCTTT
. TRBJ2-3 TRBV9 17 TRBD2 CASSVASSGISTDTQYF TGTGCCAGCAGCGTAGCTTCTAGCGGGATTAGCACAGATACGCAGTATTTT
. TRBJ2-3 TRBV7-2 15 . CASSLVAGVADTQYF TGTGCCAGCAGCTTGGTGGCAGGGGTCGCAGATACGCAGTATTTT
. TRBJ2-5 TRBV5-1 13 . CASSDRLQETQYF TGCGCCAGCAGCGACAGGCTCCAAGAGACCCAGTACTTC
. TRBJ2-1 TRBV7-9 14 . CASSPTSFDVVQFF TGTGCCAGCAGCCCTACTAGTTTTGACGTTGTGCAGTTCTTC
. TRBJ2-7 TRBV19 14 . CASSIETGPYEQYF TGTGCCAGTAGTATAGAGACAGGCCCCTACGAGCAGTACTTC
. TRBJ1-2 TRBV11-2 12 . CASSFPTYGYTF TGTGCCAGCAGCTTTCCGACCTATGGCTACACCTTC
. TRBJ2-7 TRBV5-4 12 TRBD1 CASSLGTGEQYF TGTGCCAGCAGCCTAGGGACAGGGGAGCAGTACTTC
. TRBJ2-7 TRBV11-2 12 . CASSLTPLGQYF TGTGCCAGCAGCTTGACACCGCTCGGGCAGTACTTC
. TRBJ2-3 TRBV5-4 16 . CASSSRLVPATDTQYF TGTGCCAGCAGCTCGAGACTCGTCCCGGCGACAGATACGCAGTATTTT